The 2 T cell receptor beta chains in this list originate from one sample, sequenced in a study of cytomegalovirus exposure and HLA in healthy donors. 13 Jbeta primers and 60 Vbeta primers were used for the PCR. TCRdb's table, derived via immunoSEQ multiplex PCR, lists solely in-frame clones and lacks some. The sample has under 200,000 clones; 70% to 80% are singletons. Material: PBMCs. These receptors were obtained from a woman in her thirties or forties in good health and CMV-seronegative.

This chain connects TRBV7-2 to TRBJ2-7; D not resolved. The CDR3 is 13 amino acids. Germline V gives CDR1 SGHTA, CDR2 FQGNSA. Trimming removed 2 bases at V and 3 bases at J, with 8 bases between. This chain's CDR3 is CASSLSPSYEQYF. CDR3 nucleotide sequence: TGTGCCAGCAGCTTATCCCCTAGCTACGAGCAGTACTTC. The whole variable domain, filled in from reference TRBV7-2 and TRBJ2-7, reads GAGVSQSPSNKVTEKGKDVELRCDPISGHTALYWYRQSLGQGLEFLIYFQGNSAPDKSGLPSDRFSAERTGGSVSTLTIQRTQQEDSAVYLCASSLSPSYEQYFGPGTRLTVT.

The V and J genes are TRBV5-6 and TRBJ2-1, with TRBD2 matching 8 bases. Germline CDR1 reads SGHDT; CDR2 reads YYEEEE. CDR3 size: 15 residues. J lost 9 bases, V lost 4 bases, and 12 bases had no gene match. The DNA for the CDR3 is TGTGCCAGCAGCCCGGGGGTCGACGGGGGGGGTGAGCAGTTCTTC. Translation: CASSPGVDGGGEQFF.